This passage covers 21 T cell receptor beta chains from one sample sequenced in a study of beta chain features in type 1 diabetes. Expressed TCRB transcripts were sequenced after all isolated RNA was converted to cDNA. Method: immunoSEQ multiplex PCR; TCRdb's copy keeps in-frame clones and lacks some. The table has about 340,000 clones, approximately 8.2% seen once. Sequencing was performed on central memory CD4+ T cells from blood. All receptors come from a woman between 18 and 29 years old in good health.

This clone showed up just a few times. V usage is TRBV9 and J usage is TRBJ2-2, with 7 bases lining up with TRBD2. The germline CDR1 and CDR2 sequences are SGDLS and YYNGEE. V lost 0 bases and J lost 6; bases outside the gene matches: 8. CDR3 size: 16 residues. The CDR3 loop reads CASSVDGGSRSGELFF. CDR3 DNA: TGTGCCAGCAGCGTAGATGGCGGGAGTAGATCCGGGGAGCTGTTTTTT.

CDR3 sequence reads: CATSPEAGHSGRPREQFF. The CDR3 region has the DNA TGTGCCACCTCTCCTGAGGCCGGGCATAGCGGGAGGCCCAGGGAGCAGTTCTTC. V usage is TRBV7-2 and J usage is TRBJ2-1, with 10 bases matching TRBD2. The junction had 25 bases not matched to a gene; V was cut back by 10 bases and J by 10 bases. CDR3 length: 18 residues. In germline, CDR1 is SGHTA, CDR2 FQGNSA.

This clone was seen only a few times. The rearrangement links TRBV19 to TRBJ2-1; possibly TRBD2 for D (6 bases). This CDR3 has 15 amino acids. With 4 bases removed from V and 7 bases from J, the gap between germline ends came to 17 bases. Germline V gene data show CDR1 as LNHDA and CDR2 as SQIVND (reference sequence). CDR3 amino acids: CASSTRLVSRNEQFF. The CDR3 DNA reads as TGTGCCAGTAGTACCAGACTAGTTTCTCGGAATGAGCAGTTCTTC.

This clone was observed a handful of times. The chain links TRBV28 to TRBJ2-1; TRBD1 or TRBD2 may be the D gene (6 bases each). V lost 7 bases to trimming and J lost 8 bases, with 18 bases between them. The CDR3 consists of 14 residues. Germline CDR1 reads MDHEN; CDR2 reads SYDVKM. CDR3 coding DNA: TGTGCCAGCACCCCGGGGGCGCTTTCACATGAGCAGTTCTTC. Amino acid sequence: CASTPGALSHEQFF.

This rearrangement joins TRBV6-5 to TRBJ1-5; D may be TRBD1 (6 bases). CDR1 MNHEY and CDR2 SVGAGI come from the germline V gene. The CDR3 totals 13 residues. With 7 bases removed from V and 4 bases from J, the gap between germline ends came to 11 bases. CDR3 residues: CASKGGANQPQHF. The CDR3 bases are TGTGCCAGCAAAGGGGGGGCGAATCAGCCCCAGCATTTT.

This clone occurred a few times. Other DNA variants within this sample encode the same CDR3. V gene TRBV7-2 combines with J gene TRBJ1-5; unclear D gene. The CDR3 sequence is 13 residues long. V lost 1 base and J 5 bases, leaving 6 bases between the germline ends. Looked up from germline, CDR1 is SGHTA and CDR2 is FQGNSA. Here the CDR3 DNA reads TGTGCCAGCAGCTTAGGCAGAGATCAGCCCCAGCATTTT. It specifies CASSLGRDQPQHF.

This clone was found a few times. The chain links TRBV6-5 to TRBJ2-7, with D hard to call. This CDR3 has 14 residues. Per germline, CDR1 MNHEY and CDR2 SVGAGI. Trimming pared 0 bases from V and 3 bases from J, leaving 9 bases between. The CDR3 nucleotides are TGTGCCAGCAGTTACTCGAGGTCCCTCTACGAGCAGTACTTC. It is translated as CASSYSRSLYEQYF.

Many counts were recorded for this clone. The chain recombines TRBV6-6 with TRBJ2-1; the D gene is possibly TRBD2 (5 bases). CDR1 MNHNY and CDR2 SVGAGI come from the germline V gene (reference sequence). The CDR3 is made up of 11 amino acids. The ends were cut back, 2 bases at V and 15 bases at J, with 11 bases in the middle. Here the CDR3 DNA reads TGTGCCAGCAGTTACGAGGGTTCGGGGTTCTTC. Encoded protein: CASSYEGSGFF.

The CDR3 sequence: CASGSDGGYEQYF. The CDR3 DNA sequence: TGTGCCAGCGGGTCGGACGGGGGATACGAGCAGTACTTC. J is TRBJ2-7 and V is TRBV7-9; a weak D match, TRBD2 (6 bases). Between the trimmed V and J ends, which lost 8 bases and 4 bases, there was a span of 15 bases. Germline V lookup: CDR1 SEHNR, CDR2 FQNEAQ (reference sequence). There are 13 residues in the CDR3.

This chain uses TRBV29-1 with TRBJ1-2, with 8 positions matching TRBD1. CDR3 length equals 11 residues. Trimming took 4 bases from V and 8 from J; bases not matched to a gene: 3. Germline V gives CDR1 SQVTM, CDR2 ANQGSEA. CDR3 amino acids: CSVVTGDGYTF. The CDR3 nucleotides read TGCAGCGTTGTGACAGGGGACGGCTACACCTTC.

This clone appeared a few times. This chain links TRBV11-1 with TRBJ2-2, with D possibly being TRBD2 (6 bases). This CDR3 has 15 residues. V dropped 4 bases and J dropped 1 base, with 10 bases sitting between them. Looked up from germline, CDR1 is SGHAT and CDR2 is FQDESV (reference sequence). The CDR3 here is CASSSHGGNTGELFF. The CDR3 coding sequence is TGTGCCAGCAGCTCGCACGGGGGGAACACCGGGGAGCTGTTTTTT.

This chain connects TRBV18 to TRBJ2-5; unclear D gene. CDR3 length equals 12 residues. Germline loops: CDR1 KGHSH, CDR2 LQKENI. The V end lost 4 bases, the J end lost 0 bases, and 3 bases lay between the germline ends. CDR3 sequence: CASSRYQETQYF. CDR3 sequence (DNA): TGTGCCAGCTCACGGTACCAAGAGACCCAGTACTTC. The complete variable domain, with remaining parts taken from reference TRBV18 and TRBJ2-5, reads NAGVMQNPRHLVRRRGQEARLRCSPMKGHSHVYWYRQLPEEGLKFMVYLQKENIIDESGMPKERFSAEFPKEGPSILRIQQVVRGDSAAYFCASSRYQETQYFGPGTRLLVL.

V gene TRBV29-1 combines with J gene TRBJ2-1, with D maybe TRBD2 (5 bases). The ends were cut back, 6 bases at V and 7 bases at J, with 19 bases in the middle. This CDR3 contains 14 residues. Germline CDR1 reads SQVTM; CDR2 reads ANQGSEA. The CDR3 coding sequence is TGCAGCGTCCGCGGGTCGGGCTTTAATAATGAGCAGTTCTTC. Its translation is CSVRGSGFNNEQFF.

This clone turned up a few times. The chain uses TRBV7-8 and TRBJ2-2; 7 nucleotides match TRBD1. J was trimmed by 6 bases and V by 2 bases; bases with no gene match: 12. This CDR3 has 17 amino acids. Germline V gene sequence: CDR1 SGHVS, CDR2 FQNEAQ. CDR3 protein: CASSLRYGTETSGELFF. The DNA of the CDR3 is TGTGCCAGCAGCTTAAGATATGGGACAGAAACTTCCGGGGAGCTGTTTTTT.

This clone appeared a few times. The J gene is TRBJ2-7, the V gene TRBV21-1; TRBD1 is the table's D call, not checked against the DNA. TRBV21-1 is tagged as a pseudogene. This CDR3 contains 13 residues. CDR3 DNA sequence: TGTGCCAGCAGCAAACGACAGGGGGACGAGCAGTACTTC. This translates into CASSKRQGDEQYF.

In its sample, this clone was seen a few times. This chain connects TRBV7-2 to TRBJ2-5, with a possible D match to TRBD2 (5 bases). This CDR3 has 13 amino acids. The germline V and J ends were trimmed by 4 bases and 5 bases, with 11 bases remaining between them. Germline V gene data show CDR1 as SGHTA and CDR2 as FQGNSA. The CDR3 nucleotides are TGTGCCAGCAGCTCGCTAGCCTGGGAGACCCAGTACTTC. It yields the protein CASSSLAWETQYF.

CDR3 protein: CASSPRVPEGTEAFF. Written as DNA, the CDR3 is TGTGCCAGCTCACCAAGGGTCCCGGAGGGCACTGAAGCTTTCTTT. The chain links TRBV18 to TRBJ1-1, with D hard to call. V lost 2 bases and J lost 4, with 14 bases in between. The CDR3 runs 15 residues. In germline, CDR1 is KGHSH, CDR2 LQKENI.

This clone has at least ten counts. The chain couples TRBV18 to TRBJ2-1; 12 bases line up with TRBD2. The CDR3 length is 17 residues. After removal of 4 bases from V and 6 bases from J, the junction contained 10 bases not matched to a gene. The V gene's germline CDR1 is KGHSH and CDR2 LQKENI. DNA for the CDR3: TGTGCCAGCTCACGAGGCGACGGACTAGCGGGGATCAATGAGCAGTTCTTC. Translation gives CASSRGDGLAGINEQFF.

This clone showed up just a few times. The sample carries other DNA sequences with the same CDR3. V and J are TRBV7-2 and TRBJ1-1; D is perhaps TRBD1 (6 bases). This CDR3 contains 14 residues. Germline V gene sequence: CDR1 SGHTA, CDR2 FQGNSA. Trimming pared 3 bases from V and 0 bases from J, leaving 8 bases between. The CDR3 protein is CASSFDRLNTEAFF. The CDR3 nucleotides are TGTGCCAGCAGCTTCGACAGGCTGAACACTGAAGCTTTCTTT.

The chain couples TRBV11-2 to TRBJ2-3; 9 bases agree with TRBD1. Germline V gene lookup returns CDR1 SGHAT and CDR2 FQNNGV. Trimming cost V 5 bases and J 2 bases; bases outside gene matches: 11. CDR3 length: 17 amino acids. CDR3 amino acids: CASSRRQGGQSTDTQYF. The CDR3 region has the DNA TGTGCCAGCAGCCGTAGACAGGGGGGACAGTCCACAGATACGCAGTATTTT.

The table lists this clone with a few counts. This rearrangement joins TRBV7-3 to TRBJ2-1, with TRBD2 identical over 7 bases. Losses at the gene ends were 5 bases for V and 2 bases for J; bases not matched to a gene: 6. The CDR3 is 15 residues long. Germline loops: CDR1 SGHTA, CDR2 FQGTGA. The chain's CDR3 is CASSRTSLTYNEQFF. The CDR3 DNA reads TGTGCCAGCAGCAGGACTAGTCTCACCTACAATGAGCAGTTCTTC.